The source of this T cell receptor (beta chain) is a study of sequential checkpoint blockade in melanoma. Data came from immunoSEQ multiplex PCR; TCRdb stores just in-frame clones and leaves some out. The table has around 9,100 clones, approximately 56% seen once. The CDR3 loop spans 15 amino acids. The V gene's germline CDR1 is MNHEY and CDR2 SMNVEV (reference sequence). After removal of 0 bases from V and 6 bases from J, the junction contained 8 bases not matched to a gene. The treatment: randomized to nivolumab then ipilimumab (arm A) or the reverse (arm B). Here the sequenced sample was CD8+ T cells sorted from blood (inferred from file names), taken from a patient given nivolumab and ipilimumab in sequence. V usage is TRBV27 and J usage is TRBJ2-7; 7 nucleotides agree with TRBD1. The receptor was derived from a human donor with melanoma. In DNA, the CDR3 is TGTGCCAGCAGTTTATCGGCCCCGACAGGGCGCGAGCAGTACTTC. This translates into CASSLSAPTGREQYF.